The 24 T cell receptor beta chains below all came from one sample that was sequenced in a study of blood T cells in healthy people across ages. The use of a sample-barcoded 5' primer and a J-beta primer mix characterized a second PCR of 7 to 11 cycles. TCRdb re-called the 5' RACE reads through MiXCR, storing one row per CDR3 protein. The repertoire holds approximately 2,000,000 distinct CDR3 sequences, roughly 43% seen once, with roughly 24% in the top ten. Sequenced input: blood. The source of these receptors is a human donor in good health.

V gene TRBV6-2 or TRBV6-3 combines with J gene TRBJ2-7, with 7 bases fitting TRBD2. The junction had 3 bases not matched to a gene; V was cut back by 1 base and J by 3 bases. In germline, CDR1 is MNHEY, CDR2 SVGEGT. The CDR3 has 14 amino acids. The CDR3 reads CASSYLRGSYEQYF. As DNA, the CDR3 is TGTGCCAGCAGTTACTTGCGGGGGAGCTACGAGCAGTACTTC.

This clonotype was counted only a few times. This rearrangement joins TRBV12-3 or TRBV12-4 to TRBJ1-2; D is ambiguous. This CDR3 is 15 amino acids long. V lost 5 bases, J lost 1 base, and 14 bases lay in between. The chain's CDR3 is CASSRIRPGNYGYTF. The CDR3 coding sequence is TGTGCCAGCAGTCGAATCCGACCGGGTAACTATGGCTACACCTTC.

V usage is TRBV20-1 and J usage is TRBJ2-5; D gene unclear. The DNA end is a closer match to TRBJ2-7, so the J assignment may be wrong. The CDR3 has 12 residues. Germline V gives CDR1 DFQATT, CDR2 SNEGSKA (reference sequence). The CDR3 sequence is CSARAGFYEQYF. The CDR3 DNA reads as TGCAGTGCTAGAGCTGGGTTCTACGAGCAGTACTTC.

A few counts support this clonotype. J is TRBJ2-7 and V is TRBV2, with D maybe TRBD1 (6 bases). This CDR3 is 13 amino acids long. Germline-derived CDR1 and CDR2 are SNHLY and FYNNEI. With 8 bases removed from V and 7 bases from J, the gap between germline ends came to 18 bases. CDR3 amino acids: CASCPGWGREQYF. DNA for the CDR3: TGTGCCAGCTGTCCTGGATGGGGGCGGGAGCAGTACTTC.

J is TRBJ1-2 and V is TRBV20-1; D uncertain. CDR3 length equals 14 residues. Trimming removed 0 bases from V and 3 bases from J, with 11 bases in between. Looked up from germline, CDR1 is DFQATT and CDR2 is SNEGSKA (reference sequence). This CDR3 is CSARDPASYYGYTF. CDR3 nucleotides: TGCAGTGCTAGAGATCCAGCCAGCTACTATGGCTACACCTTC.

The V call is TRBV20-1, the J call TRBJ2-1, with D tentatively TRBD2 (6 bases). The CDR3 contains 13 residues. CDR1 and CDR2 (germline): DFQATT, SNEGSKA (reference sequence). V was shortened by 6 bases and J by 7 bases, with 16 bases between the two germline ends. CDR3 DNA sequence: TGCAGTGCCACCGCGGAGGGTGGGAATGAGCAGTTCTTC. Protein sequence: CSATAEGGNEQFF.

The chain joins TRBV12-3 or TRBV12-4 to TRBJ1-1, with D perhaps matching TRBD1 (5 bases). The CDR3 runs to 16 residues. Trimming removed 10 bases at V and 0 bases at J, with 21 bases between. The CDR3 region is CAISLLGVSMNTEAFF. CDR3 DNA sequence: TGTGCCATTTCTCTGTTAGGGGTAAGCATGAACACTGAAGCTTTCTTT.

This clonotype was seen a few times. The rearrangement joins TRBV25-1 to TRBJ1-1, with TRBD1 as a possible D gene (5 bases). Germline V gene lookup returns CDR1 MGHDK and CDR2 SYGVNS. The CDR3 runs to 13 residues. V shed 4 bases and J shed 7 bases, with 13 bases lying between them. CDR3 amino acids: CASSGQTELEAFF. In nucleotides, the CDR3 is TGTGCCAGCAGTGGTCAGACAGAGCTTGAAGCTTTCTTT.

This clonotype occurred many times. This sequence joins TRBV29-1 and TRBJ1-1; 8 nucleotides match TRBD1. J was trimmed by 4 bases and V by 7 bases; bases with no gene match: 5. CDR3 length: 12 residues. CDR1 and CDR2 (germline): SQVTM, ANQGSEA. The chain's CDR3 is CSGDDRGTEAFF. The CDR3 DNA follows: TGCAGCGGGGATGACAGGGGCACTGAAGCTTTCTTT.

Points on this clonotype: A much larger clone differs by one base, so this may be a read error. The rearrangement uses TRBV20-1 and TRBJ2-5; D may be TRBD2 (5 bases). Per germline, CDR1 DFQATT and CDR2 SNEGSKA (reference sequence). V lost 5 bases, J lost 5 bases, and 15 bases lay in between. This CDR3 contains 13 residues. DNA of the CDR3: TGCAGTGCTCGTTCTATGGGCGGGGAGACCCAGTACTTC. Amino acids: CSARSMGGETQYF.

In its sample, this clonotype was seen a few times. The chain joins TRBV29-1 to TRBJ2-1; D gene uncertain. V was trimmed by 7 bases and J by 3 bases, leaving 10 bases between them. CDR1 and CDR2 (germline): SQVTM, ANQGSEA. The CDR3 has 12 residues. The CDR3: CSAGFDYNEQFF. CDR3 DNA: TGCAGCGCTGGCTTTGACTACAATGAGCAGTTCTTC.

The chain carries TRBV11-1 and TRBJ2-2; perhaps TRBD1 as D (5 bases). The ends were cut back, 4 bases at V and 6 bases at J, with 18 bases in the middle. CDR1 and CDR2 (germline): SGHAT, FQDESV (reference sequence). The CDR3 consists of 16 residues. The CDR3 DNA sequence: TGTGCCAGCAGCTCTGGCATCGGGTGGGGCGCCGGGGAGCTGTTTTTT. Translation: CASSSGIGWGAGELFF.

The gene calls are TRBV20-1 and TRBJ2-3; TRBD2 aligns across 12 bases. Germline trimming cut 0 bases from V and 4 bases from J; bases unmatched to any gene: 8. Looked up from germline, CDR1 is DFQATT and CDR2 is SNEGSKA (reference sequence). The CDR3 has 17 residues. CDR3 sequence: CSARDKGTSGPPDTQYF. CDR3 nucleotide sequence: TGCAGTGCTAGAGATAAGGGGACTAGCGGGCCCCCAGATACGCAGTATTTT.

This chain connects TRBV6-1 to TRBJ1-1, with a weak D call TRBD1 (5 bases). The germline V gene encodes CDR1 MNHNS and CDR2 SASEGT. This CDR3 region has 16 residues. V was shortened by 6 bases and J by 0 bases, with 17 bases between the two germline ends. For the CDR3, the DNA is TGTGCCAGCAGAAGAGACAGAGACCTTTTGAACACTGAAGCTTTCTTT. Encoded protein: CASRRDRDLLNTEAFF.

The chain links TRBV7-2 to TRBJ2-6; D perhaps matches TRBD2 (6 bases). The CDR3 length is 18 residues. Between the trimmed V and J ends, which lost 1 base and 3 bases, there was a span of 16 bases. CDR1 and CDR2 from the germline V gene are SGHTA and FQGNSA. As DNA, the CDR3 is TGTGCCAGCAGCTTAGGTCCTAGTTGGGGAGGTGGGGCCAACGTCCTGACTTTC. It is translated as CASSLGPSWGGGANVLTF.

This clonotype has more than one count but fewer than ten. The chain is built from TRBV6-5 and TRBJ2-3; D is unclear. The V end lost 0 bases, the J end lost 2 bases, and 6 bases lay between the germline ends. The germline V gene encodes CDR1 MNHEY and CDR2 SVGAGI. The CDR3 extends over 14 amino acids. The CDR3 coding sequence is TGTGCCAGCAGTTACTCGCAGTCCACAGATACGCAGTATTTT. This encodes CASSYSQSTDTQYF.

This chain joins TRBV2 and TRBJ1-1, with 7 bases matching TRBD1. CDR3 size: 15 residues. CDR1 and CDR2 (germline): SNHLY, FYNNEI. V lost 2 bases and J lost 2; bases outside the gene matches: 5. The CDR3 loop is CASSESRGFNTEAFF. In DNA form, the CDR3 reads TGTGCCAGCAGTGAATCCAGGGGGTTTAACACTGAAGCTTTCTTT. The full variable domain, with the rest looked up from reference TRBV2 and TRBJ1-1, is EPEVTQTPSHQVTQMGQEVILRCVPISNHLYFYWYRQILGQKVEFLVSFYNNEISEKSEIFDDQFSVERPDGSNFTLKIRSTKLEDSAMYFCASSESRGFNTEAFFGQGTRLTVV.

The gene calls are TRBV7-9 and TRBJ2-1; D might be TRBD1 (6 bases). Per germline, CDR1 SEHNR and CDR2 FQNEAQ (reference sequence). This CDR3 is 16 amino acids long. The V end lost 4 bases, the J end lost 7 bases, and 20 bases lay between the germline ends. The CDR3 loop reads CASSSPGASYNNEQFF. The CDR3 DNA reads as TGTGCCAGCAGCTCTCCAGGGGCGTCGTATAATAATGAGCAGTTCTTC. Using reference TRBV7-9 and TRBJ2-1 for the parts outside the CDR3, the full variable domain is DTGVSQNPRHKITKRGQNVTFRCDPISEHNRLYWYRQTLGQGPEFLTYFQNEAQLEKSRLLSDRFSAERPKGSFSTLEIQRTEQGDSAMYLCASSSPGASYNNEQFFGPGTRLTVL.

V gene TRBV20-1 combines with J gene TRBJ2-3; TRBD1 is a possible D gene (6 bases). This CDR3 has 15 residues. Per germline, CDR1 DFQATT and CDR2 SNEGSKA (reference sequence). Trimming cost V 5 bases and J 10 bases, with 25 bases left between them. The CDR3 here is CSAFAGEGHLGAQYF. The CDR3 DNA reads as TGCAGTGCTTTTGCAGGGGAAGGCCACCTCGGGGCGCAGTATTTT.

This rearrangement joins TRBV5-1 to TRBJ2-3; 7 bases line up with TRBD2. J was trimmed by 4 bases and V by 4 bases; bases with no gene match: 12. The CDR3 is 16 residues long. The germline V gene encodes CDR1 SGHRS and CDR2 YFSETQ. The CDR3 nucleotides read TGCGCCAGCAGCCCGACTAGCCTGAGGCCCCCAGATACGCAGTATTTT. Translating it yields CASSPTSLRPPDTQYF.

The chain links TRBV11-3 to TRBJ2-5; a possible D gene is TRBD2 (6 bases). Germline CDR1 is SGHNT and CDR2 is YENEEA. The germline V and J ends were trimmed by 8 bases and 5 bases, with 15 bases remaining between them. This CDR3 has 13 residues. This CDR3 reads CASSTGGMETQYF. The CDR3, as DNA: TGTGCCAGCTCGACCGGAGGGATGGAGACCCAGTACTTC.

The chain links TRBV7-9 to TRBJ2-1, with 8 bases lining up with TRBD1. The J call may not be correct, given that the DNA end is closer to TRBJ2-7. Per the germline V gene, CDR1 is SEHNR and CDR2 is FQNEAQ (reference sequence). The CDR3 sequence is 16 residues long. The CDR3 nucleotides read TGTGCCAGCAGCTCGGACAGGGCTAGCTCCTACAATGAGCAGTACTTC. Protein sequence: CASSSDRASSYNEQYF.

The rearrangement links TRBV6-5 to TRBJ2-3; D gene uncertain. V was cut by 2 bases and J by 0 bases, with 9 bases left in between. Germline CDR1 reads MNHEY; CDR2 reads SVGAGI. This CDR3 region has 15 residues. The CDR3 coding sequence is TGTGCCAGCAGTTACGGGTTTTCTAGCACAGATACGCAGTATTTT. Translating it yields CASSYGFSSTDTQYF.

The chain carries TRBV7-9 and TRBJ1-5; 9 bases match TRBD1. The CDR3 length is 13 residues. J lost 5 bases, V lost 6 bases, and 2 bases had no gene match. The germline V gene encodes CDR1 SEHNR and CDR2 FQNEAQ (reference sequence). The CDR3 DNA sequence: TGTGCCAGCAGTTGGACAGGGGATCAGCCCCAGCATTTT. Protein product: CASSWTGDQPQHF.